The entry that follows covers one T cell receptor beta chain sequence. Its antigen is not yet known. Base qualities are not at hand, and no much larger clone is one base apart. This sample was included in a study of CD8+CD57+ T cells in acquired aplastic anemia (dated 2018 in TCRdb). Regarding the complete study: Extracted DNA from sorted CD4+ and CD8+ cells averaged around 2.9 ug, ranging from roughly 0.17 to 30 ug. CD8+CD57+ expansion was defined as a frequency above the mean frequency observed in healthy subjects.

Overall study outcomes, separate from this receptor: Although around 30 CD8+ CDR3 sequences were shared by patients and controls, these sequences appeared highly expressed in patients and within the immunodominant clones of patients. CD8+ Simpson's diversity did not differ significantly between patients and healthy controls (P=0.060).

V loses 6 bases of germline sequence and J loses 8 bases, and the interval between the two ends is 20 bases. CDR1 SNHLY and CDR2 FYNNEI were looked up in the germline V gene. The CDR3, from cysteine to valine, totals 14 residues. The CDR3 DNA has 42 bases and is translated from base 1. Genomic DNA served as template for TCR beta VDJ combination and CDR3 sequence profiling. An Illumina HiSeq 2000 was used for TCR repertoire sequencing. Regarding the original processing steps: TRBV/TRBJ rearrangement plots, CDR3 size and DJ length profiles, and Simpson's diversity index were used to assess repertoires. The immunodominant clone was defined as the most abundant DNA sequence in deep sequencing data. CDR3 amino acid sequences were checked for sharing across subjects and were also compared against the VDJdb database and published repertoires. TCRdb itself trimmed the public reads at Q25 with fastp, ran MiXCR and retained productive beta chains. Every distinct CDR3 protein forms one entry, paired with its most common genes and DNA. In this record, the V and J calls reflect TCRdb's handling and not the investigators' own analysis. The sample contains 260,000 or so distinct CDR3 sequences, approximately 80% of them found a single time. The ten largest clones represent roughly 42% of the sample.

The patients picked for sequencing were ones in whom flow cytometry had shown an expansion of CD8+CD57+ cells. Every patient had severe acquired aplastic anemia, diagnosed using the International Study of Aplastic Anemia and Agranulocytosis and Camitta criteria. At the time blood was sampled, none of the patients had received any therapy. In the study, sorted CD4+ and CD8+ blood T cells from patients with severe aplastic anemia and from healthy subjects underwent deep sequencing of TCR repertoires. In the USA, patient enrollment took place under clinicaltrials.gov protocols 00001620, 01623167, 00001397, 00071045, 00081523 and 00961064. Ficoll-Paque density gradient centrifugation was used to isolate peripheral blood mononuclear cells. CD4+ and CD8+ T cells were sorted by FACS or magnetic beads before DNA extraction.

Sequenced material: sorted CD4+, CD8+, or CD8+CD57+ T cells (not recorded which) from PBMCs. The chain joins TRBV2 to TRBJ2-7, with the D gene tentatively TRBD1 or TRBD2, based on 5 matching bases in each. The receptor's source is a human donor with aplastic anemia. The CDR3 sequence is CASRDRGPASQQYV. The DNA sequence is as follows: TGTGCCAGCAGGGACCGGGGCCCAGCCTCGCAGCAGTACGTC.